This entry lists 3 T cell receptor beta chains sequenced from one sample in a study of identical twins (TCRdb year 2016). The protocol used for the library was 5' RACE. For sequencing, an Illumina HiSeq 2000 was employed. TCRdb itself trimmed the public reads at Q25 with fastp, ran MiXCR and retained productive beta chains. Each CDR3 protein appears once, grouped with its most common genes and DNA. This sample comprises 400,000 to 500,000 distinct CDR3 sequences, about 18% of them detected only once. The top ten constitute 12% of the sample. Sequenced input: naive T cells sorted from blood. According to the study, the label for this sample's cell subset or site signals: cells isolated with a human naive T-cell isolation kit. These receptors were taken from a man in his fifties in good health.

This clonotype was seen ten or more times. This chain links TRBV5-1 with TRBJ2-5; D remains unclear. Trimming left V 0 bases short and J 8 bases short, with 11 bases between. The CDR3 length is 13 residues. CDR1 SGHRS and CDR2 YFSETQ come from the germline V gene. This CDR3 is CASSLGSEYTQYF. CDR3 nucleotide sequence: TGCGCCAGCAGCTTGGGTTCGGAATACACCCAGTACTTC.

The chain couples TRBV6-2 or TRBV6-3 to TRBJ2-2, with TRBD1 matching 10 bases. Trimming took 5 bases from V and 4 from J; bases not matched to a gene: 10. The CDR3 contains 17 residues. Looked up from germline, CDR1 is MNHEY and CDR2 is SVGEGT. DNA for the CDR3: TGTGCCAGCAGTCTTACGACAGGGGGCGCGGCCACCGGGGAGCTGTTTTTT. Translation: CASSLTTGGAATGELFF.

This chain joins TRBV6-1 and TRBJ1-1; D is uncertain. The germline gives CDR1 MNHNS, CDR2 SASEGT. CDR3 length: 15 residues. V gave up 6 bases and J gave up 3 bases, with 17 bases separating them. CDR3 coding DNA: TGTGCCAGCAGCCTTGGCGGCAGGACCGACACTGAAGCTTTCTTT. Translated, it gives CASSLGGRTDTEAFF.